This entry lists 17 T cell receptor beta chains sequenced from one sample in a study of cytomegalovirus exposure and HLA in healthy donors (dated by TCRdb to the late 2010s). Libraries were constructed by the immunoSEQ multiplex PCR assay. A mixture of 60 forward primers for TCR Vbeta segments and 13 reverse primers for TCR Jbeta segments was used in the multiplex PCR. The clones in this table, taken by TCRdb from immuneACCESS, are in-frame only. Not every clone is retained; where verified, under half of the shortfall comes from an unresolved V gene, and the cause of the rest is unknown. The sample table holds approximately 75,000 clones, of which 70% to 85% were seen once. Clones ranked in the top ten supply under 20% of the sample. The sequenced sample consisted of PBMCs. These receptor sequences come from a man between 70 and 80 years old in good health and CMV-seropositive.

The chain recombines TRBV5-1 with TRBJ2-7, with TRBD1 as a possible D gene (7 bases). V lost 5 bases and J lost 3, with 9 bases in between. CDR1 SGHRS and CDR2 YFSETQ come from the germline V gene. The length of the CDR3 is 12 residues. The CDR3 DNA reads as TGCGCCAGCAGGCGGGACAGCTACGAGCAGTACTTC. This gives the protein CASRRDSYEQYF. The full variable domain, its missing parts supplied by reference TRBV5-1 and TRBJ2-7, is KAGVTQTPRYLIKTRGQQVTLSCSPISGHRSVSWYQQTPGQGLQFLFEYFSETQRNKGNFPGRFSGRQFSNSRSEMNVSTLELGDSALYLCASRRDSYEQYFGPGTRLTVT.

The rearrangement joins TRBV11-1 to TRBJ2-2; tentatively, D is TRBD1 (6 bases). This CDR3 comprises 14 residues. Trimming left V 5 bases short and J 3 bases short, with 10 bases between. The germline CDR1 and CDR2 sequences are SGHAT and FQDESV (reference sequence). Here the CDR3 DNA reads TGTGCCAGCAGCATCGACAGGTACACCGGGGAGCTGTTTTTT. It codes for CASSIDRYTGELFF.

The CDR3: CASTDGQMNTEAFF. CDR3 in DNA: TGTGCCAGCACCGACGGACAGATGAACACTGAAGCTTTCTTT. The rearrangement joins TRBV6-5 to TRBJ1-1, with D perhaps matching TRBD1 (6 bases). Germline-derived CDR1 and CDR2 are MNHEY and SVGAGI. Trimming cost V 7 bases and J 0 bases, with 12 bases left between them. The CDR3 totals 14 residues.

This chain joins TRBV7-8 and TRBJ2-3; unclear D gene. The germline V gene has CDR1 SGHVS and CDR2 FQNEAQ. This CDR3 has 15 amino acids. Trimming removed 2 bases at V and 2 bases at J, with 11 bases between. CDR3 sequence reads: CASSLSGPSTDTQYF. In DNA form, the CDR3 reads TGTGCCAGCAGCTTAAGTGGGCCTTCCACAGATACGCAGTATTTT.

CDR3 in amino acids: CASAGGGADNEQFF. The CDR3 region has the DNA TGTGCCAGCGCCGGCGGGGGGGCCGATAATGAGCAGTTCTTC. The chain uses TRBV7-3 and TRBJ2-1, with 9 bases matching TRBD2. There are 14 residues in the CDR3. Germline CDR1 and CDR2: SGHTA and FQGTGA. V lost 8 bases to trimming and J lost 7 bases; unmatched junction nucleotides: 9.

This chain connects TRBV6-5 to TRBJ2-7, with 8 bases lining up with TRBD1. This CDR3 has 14 residues. The junction had 2 bases not matched to a gene; V was cut back by 4 bases and J by 0 bases. Germline loops: CDR1 MNHEY, CDR2 SVGAGI. CDR3: CASSLTGGSYEQYF. The CDR3 nucleotides are TGTGCCAGCAGTTTAACAGGGGGCTCCTACGAGCAGTACTTC.

The genes are TRBV5-1 and TRBJ2-7; 10 positions agree with TRBD1. The CDR3 has 15 residues. The V gene end was trimmed by 4 bases and the J gene end by 4 bases; junction bases not matched to a gene: 8. CDR1 and CDR2 (germline): SGHRS, YFSETQ. The CDR3 sequence: CASSQSGTGVYEQYF. The CDR3 nucleotides are TGCGCCAGCAGCCAATCCGGGACAGGGGTATACGAGCAGTACTTC.

The chain is built from TRBV28 and TRBJ1-2, with 7 bases identical to TRBD1. The V gene's germline CDR1 is MDHEN and CDR2 SYDVKM. The V and J ends lost 2 bases and 4 bases, in that order; junction bases with no gene match: 7. This CDR3 is 15 amino acids long. In nucleotides, the CDR3 is TGTGCCAGCAGTTTAGAATTGGGACAGCTCTATGGCTACACCTTC. Amino acid sequence: CASSLELGQLYGYTF.

The chain combines TRBV25-1 with TRBJ2-5; no firm D call. The CDR3 spans 13 residues. Per the germline V gene, CDR1 is MGHDK and CDR2 is SYGVNS. V lost 4 bases and J lost 0, with 6 bases in between. CDR3 nucleotides: TGTGCCAGCAGTGGAACGGACCAAGAGACCCAGTACTTC. Protein sequence: CASSGTDQETQYF. The variable domain in full, with the rest retrieved from reference TRBV25-1 and TRBJ2-5, is EADIYQTPRYLVIGTGKKITLECSQTMGHDKMYWYQQDPGMELHLIHYSYGVNSTEKGDLSSESTVSRIRTEHFPLTLESARPSHTSQYLCASSGTDQETQYFGPGTRLLVL.

CDR3 coding DNA: TGTGCCAGCAGCATAAGGGGGCGCGGCACAGATACGCAGTATTTT. It codes for CASSIRGRGTDTQYF. The chain carries TRBV5-4 and TRBJ2-3; 7 nucleotides align to TRBD1. The length of the CDR3 is 15 residues. CDR1 is SGHNT and CDR2 is YYREEE in the germline V gene (reference sequence). V was clipped by 4 bases and J by 1 base; unmatched bases: 6.

This clone was recorded only once. CDR3 residues: CAISPPGQGDEKLFF. The CDR3 nucleotides read TGTGCCATCTCCCCCCCGGGACAGGGGGATGAAAAACTGTTTTTT. V gene TRBV7-9 combines with J gene TRBJ1-4; 11 nucleotides match TRBD1. V trimming: 10 bases; J trimming: 6 bases; junction bases outside the gene matches: 10. CDR3 length equals 15 residues. Germline CDR1 and CDR2: SEHNR and FQNEAQ (reference sequence).

This sequence joins TRBV28 and TRBJ1-1; 9 bases fit TRBD1. Losses at the gene ends were 4 bases for V and 8 bases for J; bases not matched to a gene: 8. Germline V gene data show CDR1 as MDHEN and CDR2 as SYDVKM. CDR3 length equals 14 residues. The CDR3 region is CASSSGQGVGEAFF. CDR3 in DNA: TGTGCCAGCAGTTCGGGACAGGGTGTAGGGGAAGCTTTCTTT.

Only one count was recorded for this clone. The rearrangement joins TRBV6-1 to TRBJ2-3, with 11 bases fitting TRBD2. Per germline, CDR1 MNHNS and CDR2 SASEGT. V gave up 7 bases and J gave up 6 bases; unmatched junction bases: 0. CDR3 length: 12 residues. The CDR3 sequence: CASTSGRDTQYF. The CDR3, as DNA: TGTGCCAGCACTAGCGGGAGGGATACGCAGTATTTT.

The CDR3 sequence is CASSLAGARTSINEQFF. CDR3 DNA: TGTGCCAGCAGCTTAGCGGGTGCAAGGACTAGTATAAATGAGCAGTTCTTC. The chain joins TRBV7-8 to TRBJ2-1, with TRBD2 matching 7 bases. The J segment lost 7 bases and the V segment lost 0 bases, leaving 12 bases of the junction unmatched. The CDR3 consists of 17 residues. Germline CDR1 reads SGHVS; CDR2 reads FQNEAQ.

DNA for the CDR3: TGTGCCAGCAGCCAAGATACGCACGGGAACTATGGCTACACCTTC. Translation: CASSQDTHGNYGYTF. The chain combines TRBV4-2 with TRBJ1-2, with unresolved D. Germline V CDR1 and CDR2: LGHNA, YNFKEQ. The length of the CDR3 is 15 residues. V shed 0 bases and J shed 2 bases, with 10 bases lying between them.

This clone occurred once. This chain connects TRBV12-5 to TRBJ2-2, with D unclear. Germline V gene sequence: CDR1 LGHNT, CDR2 FRNRAP. Trimming removed 0 bases at V and 7 bases at J, with 9 bases between. CDR3 length equals 14 residues. CDR3 protein: CASGLVPLFGELFF. The CDR3 region has the DNA TGTGCTAGTGGTTTGGTCCCCCTATTCGGGGAGCTGTTTTTT.

This chain uses TRBV2 with TRBJ2-6, with TRBD1 as a possible D gene (6 bases). Trimming shortened V by 3 bases and J by 3 bases, and 18 bases separated the two germline ends. The CDR3 loop spans 18 amino acids. The germline CDR1 and CDR2 sequences are SNHLY and FYNNEI. CDR3 nucleotide sequence: TGTGCCAGCAGTGACTACCCCCCAGGGGTTGTTGGGGCCAACGTCCTGACTTTC. This translates into CASSDYPPGVVGANVLTF.